This passage covers 15 T cell receptor beta chains from one sample sequenced in a study of OX40 agonist ivuxolimab in advanced cancers. Some clones are missing from TCRdb's copy, which holds only in-frame ones; the method was immunoSEQ multiplex PCR. This table has 60,000 to 80,000 clones, 92% appearing once. This material consisted of CD4+ or CD8+ T cells sorted from blood, taken in a trial of the OX40 agonist ivuxolimab. The receptors shown here come from an adult with an advanced solid tumor such as melanoma, head and neck, liver or kidney cancer.

V usage is TRBV27 and J usage is TRBJ1-2, with 7 bases identical to TRBD1. In germline, CDR1 is MNHEY, CDR2 SMNVEV (reference sequence). The CDR3 runs 17 residues. The V gene end was trimmed by 3 bases and the J gene end by 1 base; junction bases not matched to a gene: 11. In DNA form, the CDR3 reads TGTGCCAGCAGTTTCGTACTAGAACCAGGGGGTAACTATGGCTACACCTTC. It is translated as CASSFVLEPGGNYGYTF.

The genes are TRBV6-5 and TRBJ1-2, with D tentatively TRBD1 (5 bases). The V end lost 7 bases, the J end lost 4 bases, and 16 bases lay between the germline ends. The CDR3 has 14 amino acids. Germline V gives CDR1 MNHEY, CDR2 SVGAGI. The CDR3 bases are TGTGCCAGCACCTCCGGGGGGGTACTCTATGGCTACACCTTC. Translating it yields CASTSGGVLYGYTF.

This chain links TRBV7-6 with TRBJ2-7; D call uncertain. This CDR3 spans 13 amino acids. V was trimmed by 0 bases and J by 3 bases, leaving 6 bases between them. Per germline, CDR1 SGHVS and CDR2 FNYEAQ. The CDR3 nucleotides read TGTGCCAGCAGCTTAGCGCTCGGCTACGAGCAGTACTTC. Translation: CASSLALGYEQYF.

V usage is TRBV18 and J usage is TRBJ2-2; 8 positions agree with TRBD1. CDR1 KGHSH and CDR2 LQKENI come from the germline V gene. CDR3 length: 15 residues. With V trimmed by 5 bases and J by 1 base, 3 bases remained unmatched. The CDR3 DNA reads as TGTGCCAGCTCATCCGGGACAGGGAACACCGGGGAGCTGTTTTTT. Translated: CASSSGTGNTGELFF.

Only one count was recorded for this clone. The chain joins TRBV5-8 to TRBJ1-5; TRBD1 matches at 7 bases. Per germline, CDR1 SGHTS and CDR2 YDEGEE. This CDR3 has 14 amino acids. After removal of 0 bases from V and 7 bases from J, the junction contained 4 bases not matched to a gene. CDR3 protein: CASSLGQGVQPQHF. The CDR3 DNA sequence: TGTGCCAGCAGCTTGGGGCAGGGGGTACAGCCCCAGCATTTT.

CDR3 region: CASSAQTGYSTNEKLFF. CDR3 sequence (DNA): TGTGCCAGCAGTGCCCAGACAGGGTATTCAACTAATGAAAAACTGTTTTTT. The genes are TRBV2 and TRBJ1-4; 7 nucleotides agree with TRBD1. CDR3 length equals 17 residues. CDR1 is SNHLY and CDR2 is FYNNEI in the germline V gene. Losses at the gene ends were 4 bases for V and 0 bases for J; bases not matched to a gene: 8.

The gene calls are TRBV5-1 and TRBJ1-3; D not resolved. The CDR3 is 15 amino acids. Between the trimmed V and J ends, which lost 5 bases and 0 bases, there was a span of 12 bases. CDR1 and CDR2 from the germline V gene are SGHRS and YFSETQ. CDR3 sequence: CASRYSESSGNTIYF. As DNA, the CDR3 is TGCGCCAGCAGATACAGCGAGAGCTCTGGAAACACCATATATTTT.

The chain combines TRBV6-1 with TRBJ1-2; D is possibly TRBD1 (6 bases). Deletions cut 10 bases from V and 0 bases from J, with 15 bases between. The length of the CDR3 is 14 residues. Per germline, CDR1 MNHNS and CDR2 SASEGT. In DNA form, the CDR3 reads TGTGCCACCCCCCGGGACATAGCTAACTATGGCTACACCTTC. Its protein is CATPRDIANYGYTF.

This sequence joins TRBV7-6 and TRBJ2-2, with a weak D call TRBD1 (7 bases). Germline CDR1 SGHVS, CDR2 FNYEAQ. The CDR3 runs 14 residues. Trimming removed 5 bases at V and 3 bases at J, with 10 bases between. CDR3 in amino acids: CASSDREDTGELFF. In DNA, the CDR3 is TGTGCCAGCAGCGACAGGGAGGACACCGGGGAGCTGTTTTTT.

This sequence joins TRBV19 and TRBJ1-1; D is possibly TRBD1 (5 bases). The germline V and J ends were trimmed by 5 bases and 3 bases, with 10 bases remaining between them. Germline CDR1 and CDR2: LNHDA and SQIVND (reference sequence). The CDR3 sequence is 13 residues long. CDR3 sequence reads: CASSRGYDTEAFF. The CDR3 nucleotides are TGTGCCAGTAGTCGGGGGTATGACACTGAAGCTTTCTTT.

The rearrangement links TRBV5-1 to TRBJ2-4; D remains unclear. The CDR3 runs to 16 residues. Germline CDR1 and CDR2: SGHRS and YFSETQ. V lost 4 bases to trimming and J lost 2 bases, with 16 bases between them. The CDR3 nucleotides read TGCGCCAGCAGCCCCGGGTCTCCGCCGACCAAAAACATTCAGTACTTC. Translation gives CASSPGSPPTKNIQYF. The complete variable domain, with remaining parts taken from reference TRBV5-1 and TRBJ2-4, reads KAGVTQTPRYLIKTRGQQVTLSCSPISGHRSVSWYQQTPGQGLQFLFEYFSETQRNKGNFPGRFSGRQFSNSRSEMNVSTLELGDSALYLCASSPGSPPTKNIQYFGAGTRLSVL.

The rearrangement uses TRBV5-1 and TRBJ2-2; no firm D call. Germline assignment: CDR1 SGHRS and CDR2 YFSETQ. Trimming cost V 0 bases and J 1 base, with 7 bases left between them. The CDR3 runs to 15 residues. The CDR3 sequence is CASSLVSGNTGELFF. The CDR3 DNA is TGCGCCAGCAGCTTGGTGTCAGGGAACACCGGGGAGCTGTTTTTT.

This clone came up once. This chain connects TRBV27 to TRBJ2-1; a possible D gene is TRBD2 (5 bases). The V gene lost 5 bases and the J gene lost 9 bases, with 17 bases spanning the gap. Germline loops: CDR1 MNHEY, CDR2 SMNVEV (reference sequence). The CDR3 has 14 amino acids. The CDR3 loop is CASSADRARGEQFF. CDR3 nucleotide sequence: TGTGCCAGCAGTGCGGACCGGGCTCGGGGTGAGCAGTTCTTC.

J is TRBJ1-5 and V is TRBV5-5; D remains ambiguous. V dropped 2 bases and J dropped 2 bases, with 8 bases sitting between them. The CDR3 runs 14 residues. Germline V CDR1 and CDR2: SGHKS, YYEKEE (reference sequence). The DNA of the CDR3 is TGTGCCAGCAGCTTTCTTTCCGGCAATCAGCCCCAGCATTTT. Protein sequence: CASSFLSGNQPQHF.

The gene calls are TRBV6-6 and TRBJ2-3, with TRBD2 matching over 10 bases. The CDR3 extends over 15 amino acids. From germline, CDR1 is MNHNY and CDR2 SVGAGI (reference sequence). Unmatched junction bases numbered 3, after V lost 5 bases and J lost 1 base. This chain's CDR3 is CASSRGTSGTDTQYF. CDR3 DNA: TGTGCCAGCAGTAGAGGGACTAGCGGCACAGATACGCAGTATTTT.